The entry below describes one T cell receptor (beta chain). Its antigen is still unknown. This entry is derived from a study of cytomegalovirus exposure and HLA in healthy donors. Findings and caveats of the study: CMV serostatus stood as the only immune exposure information on hand.

PCR was performed using 60 Vbeta and 13 Jbeta primers. Study processing details: Roughly 80 million unique TCR beta chains, 10 million to 14 million shared, were counted in a later analysis. Clones were read by immunoSEQ multiplex PCR, and TCRdb kept only the in-frame ones, dropping some. V, J and clone size were drawn from that table, and D and trimming were deduced from the DNA. The sample consists of 100,000 to 150,000 clones, 81% of them appearing once. V was clipped by 5 bases and J by 0 bases, with 14 bases between them. Germline CDR1 is LNHDA and CDR2 is SQIVND (reference sequence). There are 17 residues in the CDR3. Unrecorded immune exposure was likely among donors, who were nominally healthy when sampled.

The J gene is TRBJ1-6, the V gene TRBV19, with a possible D match to TRBD1 (6 bases). This TCR was sampled from a young man in good health and CMV-seropositive. The sequenced material came from PBMCs. CDR3 bases: TGTGCCAGTAGTTTCCGGGACATAAGCTCCTATAATTCACCCCTCCACTTT. It is translated as CASSFRDISSYNSPLHF.